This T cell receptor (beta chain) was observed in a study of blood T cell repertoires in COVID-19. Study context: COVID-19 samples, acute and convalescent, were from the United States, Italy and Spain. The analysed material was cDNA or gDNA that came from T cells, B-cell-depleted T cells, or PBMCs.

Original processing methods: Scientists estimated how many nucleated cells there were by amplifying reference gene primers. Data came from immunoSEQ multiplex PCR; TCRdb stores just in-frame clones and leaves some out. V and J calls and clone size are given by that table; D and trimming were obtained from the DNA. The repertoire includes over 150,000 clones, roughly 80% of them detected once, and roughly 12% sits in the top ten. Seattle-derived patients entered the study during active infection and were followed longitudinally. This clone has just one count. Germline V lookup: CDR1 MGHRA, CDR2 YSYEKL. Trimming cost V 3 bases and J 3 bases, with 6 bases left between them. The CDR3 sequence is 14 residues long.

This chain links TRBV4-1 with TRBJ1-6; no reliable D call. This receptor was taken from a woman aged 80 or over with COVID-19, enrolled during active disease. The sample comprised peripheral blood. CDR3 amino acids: CASSQGHYNSPLHF. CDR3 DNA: TGCGCCAGCAGCCAGGGCCACTATAATTCACCCCTCCACTTT.